The clone carrying this T cell receptor beta chain was detected once. Germline V gene data show CDR1 as SGHDT and CDR2 as YYEEEE. V dropped 0 bases and J dropped 8 bases, with 15 bases sitting between them. The CDR3 extends over 15 amino acids. Treatment in this sample: oral pan-JAK inhibitor, 5-10 mg twice daily. Peripheral blood and lesional scalp punch biopsies came from alopecia areata patients. The sample belongs to a study of CD8+ T cells in alopecia areata. The sequencing template was cDNA reverse transcribed from extracted RNA. Assay: immunoSEQ multiplex PCR; the TCRdb copy retains only in-frame clones and omits some. This sample has about 190,000 clones, with about 64% found just once.

The J gene is TRBJ2-1, the V gene TRBV5-6; TRBD2 might be the D (7 bases). The clonotype was recovered from a human donor with alopecia areata. This material consisted of CD4+ T cells sorted from blood, taken at week 4, from a patient treated with tofacitinib. This CDR3 reads CASSLVGGPVDEQFF. Here the CDR3 DNA reads TGTGCCAGCAGCTTGGTCGGGGGGCCGGTGGATGAGCAGTTCTTC.